This TCR beta chain stems from a study of blood T cell repertoires in COVID-19. The overall study: Nucleic acid was either cDNA or gDNA, and it came from T cells, B-cell-depleted T cells, or PBMCs.

Only in-frame clones appear in the TCRdb table, and some are missing; sequencing was by immunoSEQ multiplex PCR. The sample lists over 10,000 clones; roughly 93% were seen once. V was trimmed by 7 bases and J by 7 bases, leaving 16 bases between them. The CDR3 totals 13 residues. In germline, CDR1 is SGHTA, CDR2 FQGNSA. Sequenced: peripheral blood. The chain employs TRBV7-2 and TRBJ1-1; no reliable D call. This receptor was taken from a human donor in a cohort sampled during active COVID-19. CDR3 sequence reads: CASTSLPGSEAFF. In DNA, the CDR3 is TGTGCCAGCACCAGCTTGCCGGGGAGTGAAGCTTTCTTT.